This T cell receptor (beta chain) was profiled in a study of T cell responses to AZD1222 COVID-19 vaccine. Findings and limits, study-wide: The reported proportion of spike-specific TCRs targeting unmutated variant regions was nearly half. It should be noted that donors were predominantly white British and more often female, and clonal diversity was possibly underestimated. At baseline, just a handful of AZD1222 recipients tested seropositive.

As for this clone: What it binds is unknown.

The CDR3 contains 15 residues. Per germline, CDR1 SGHRS and CDR2 YFSETQ. J gave up 4 bases and V 4 bases, and 6 bases lay outside the gene matches. Clones were read by immunoSEQ multiplex PCR, and TCRdb kept only the in-frame ones, dropping some. This sample has about 160,000 clones, with roughly 94% found just once. The sample in question was peripheral blood, obtained 28 days after the second AZD1222 dose. The chain couples TRBV5-1 to TRBJ1-2, with 11 bases matching TRBD1. The clonotype originates from an adult who received the AZD1222 COVID-19 vaccine. The CDR3 region has the DNA TGCGCCAGCAGCCCGGACAGGGGGCGTGGCTATGGCTACACCTTC. Protein sequence: CASSPDRGRGYGYTF. Filled out from reference TRBV5-1 and TRBJ1-2, the complete variable domain reads KAGVTQTPRYLIKTRGQQVTLSCSPISGHRSVSWYQQTPGQGLQFLFEYFSETQRNKGNFPGRFSGRQFSNSRSEMNVSTLELGDSALYLCASSPDRGRGYGYTFGSGTRLTVV.